This T cell receptor beta chain was recorded in a study of blood T cell repertoires in COVID-19. Study as a whole: COVID-19 samples collected from the United States, Italy and Spain covered acute and convalescent phases. The analysed material was cDNA or gDNA that came from T cells, B-cell-depleted T cells, or PBMCs.

The ends were cut back, 4 bases at V and 1 base at J, with 8 bases in the middle. The germline CDR1 and CDR2 sequences are SGHTA and FQGNSA. The CDR3 loop spans 13 amino acids. In the source study's methods: Nucleated cell number was recorded as an estimate derived from reference gene primer amplification. The protocol was immunoSEQ multiplex PCR, while the TCRdb copy is restricted to in-frame clones and leaves out a portion. Clone size and the V and J calls come from that table; the DNA yielded D and trimming. The sample carries about 90,000 clones, around 92% recorded once. Material for sequencing was peripheral blood. This receptor was taken from a woman aged 60-75 years with active COVID-19. The V and J genes are TRBV7-2 and TRBJ2-7; D is unresolved. The CDR3 bases are TGTGCCAGCAGCTCCTCGCAGTCCTACGAGCAGTACTTC. It encodes CASSSSQSYEQYF.